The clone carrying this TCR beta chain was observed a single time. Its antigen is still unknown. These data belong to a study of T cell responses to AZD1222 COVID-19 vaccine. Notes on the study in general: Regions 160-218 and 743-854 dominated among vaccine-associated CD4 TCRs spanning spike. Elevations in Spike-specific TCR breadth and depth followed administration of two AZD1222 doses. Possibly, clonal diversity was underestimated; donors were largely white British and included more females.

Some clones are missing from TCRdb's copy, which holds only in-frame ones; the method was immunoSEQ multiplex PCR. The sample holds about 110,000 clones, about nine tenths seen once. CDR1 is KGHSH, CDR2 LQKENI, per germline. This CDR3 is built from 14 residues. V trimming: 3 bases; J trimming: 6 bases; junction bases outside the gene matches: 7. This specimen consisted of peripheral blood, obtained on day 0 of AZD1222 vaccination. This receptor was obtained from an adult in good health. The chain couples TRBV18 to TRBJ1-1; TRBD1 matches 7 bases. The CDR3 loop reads CASSPTGTAPEAFF. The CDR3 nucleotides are TGTGCCAGCTCACCTACTGGGACAGCCCCTGAAGCTTTCTTT. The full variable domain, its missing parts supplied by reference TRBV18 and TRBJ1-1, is NAGVMQNPRHLVRRRGQEARLRCSPMKGHSHVYWYRQLPEEGLKFMVYLQKENIIDESGMPKERFSAEFPKEGPSILRIQQVVRGDSAAYFCASSPTGTAPEAFFGQGTRLTVV.